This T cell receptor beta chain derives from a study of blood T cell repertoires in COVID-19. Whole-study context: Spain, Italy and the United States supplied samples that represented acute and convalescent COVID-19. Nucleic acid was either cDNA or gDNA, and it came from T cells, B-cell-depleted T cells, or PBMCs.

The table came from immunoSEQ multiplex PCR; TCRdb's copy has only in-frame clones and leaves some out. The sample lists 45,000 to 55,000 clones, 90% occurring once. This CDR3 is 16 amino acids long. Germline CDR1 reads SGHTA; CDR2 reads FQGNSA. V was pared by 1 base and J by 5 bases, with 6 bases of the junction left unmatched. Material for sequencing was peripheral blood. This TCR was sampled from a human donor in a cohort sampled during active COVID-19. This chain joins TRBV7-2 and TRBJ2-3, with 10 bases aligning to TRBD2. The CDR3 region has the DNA TGTGCCAGCAGCTTAGTCCTAGCGGGAGTTGGAGATACGCAGTATTTT. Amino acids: CASSLVLAGVGDTQYF.